This T cell receptor beta chain was observed in a study of CD8+CD57+ T cells in acquired aplastic anemia. Across the whole study: Average DNA yield from sorted CD4+ and CD8+ cells was approximately 3 ug. Where healthy donors were concerned, CD4+ cells averaged about 11 million reads.

The template used for profiling TCR beta VDJ and CDR3 was genomic DNA. In TCRdb, the reads were re-called with MiXCR into one record per CDR3 protein. Of some 200,000 distinct CDR3 sequences listed, about 37% are singletons. Study-level results: Overlapping CD8+ CDR3 repertoires of patients and controls contained under 30 shared sequences. CD8+ Simpson's diversity in patients was not significantly different from that in controls.

This clonotype occurred many times. Antigen unknown. Per the germline V gene, CDR1 is MGHRA and CDR2 is YSYEKL. The CDR3 has 16 residues. V dropped 7 bases and J dropped 0 bases, with 18 bases sitting between them. V gene TRBV4-1 combines with J gene TRBJ1-2, with D unresolved. The sequencing input was sorted CD4+, CD8+, or CD8+CD57+ T cells (not recorded which) from PBMCs. The clonotype originates from a human donor in good health, serving as a control. DNA for the CDR3: TGCGCCAGCACCCCTCTACTTCGGGATTCTAACTATGGCTACACCTTC. This encodes CASTPLLRDSNYGYTF.